Presented here are 30 T cell receptor beta chains from one specimen sequenced in a study of cytomegalovirus exposure and HLA in healthy donors (dated by TCRdb to about 2017). Library preparation used the immunoSEQ multiplex PCR assay. For the multiplex PCR, a mixture combining 60 forward primers for TCR Vbeta segments and 13 reverse primers for TCR Jbeta segments was used. TCRdb stores this immuneACCESS table with in-frame sequences only. Part of the clones is absent; in the studies checked, under half of the shortfall reflects unresolved V genes, and no reason is known for the rest. Across this sample there are some 150,000 clones, with 82% seen only once. The ten largest clonotypes hold more than 6.5% of the sample. Specimen: PBMCs. The receptor source for this set is a woman aged 45-65 years in good health and CMV-seropositive.

In DNA, the CDR3 is TGCGCCAGCAGCCCATCGGGACAGGGGTTTATAAAAAACACTGAAGCTTTCTTT. This translates into CASSPSGQGFIKNTEAFF. The gene calls are TRBV4-3 and TRBJ1-1; 10 bases agree with TRBD1. V was clipped by 4 bases and J by 2 bases; unmatched bases: 13. Germline CDR1 LGHNA, CDR2 YSLEER. The CDR3 runs 18 residues.

CDR3 DNA sequence: TGTGCCAGCAGCTTAGTGGTAGGGGCAGATACGCAGTATTTT. This sequence encodes CASSLVVGADTQYF. The V gene is TRBV11-2, the J gene TRBJ2-3; TRBD1 might be the D (5 bases). This CDR3 comprises 14 residues. Germline-derived CDR1 and CDR2 are SGHAT and FQNNGV. V dropped 1 base and J dropped 4 bases, with 9 bases sitting between them.

The CDR3 nucleotides read TGTGCCAGTAGGGGCGGGACAGGGCCTTATGGCTACACCTTC. Translating it yields CASRGGTGPYGYTF. This chain links TRBV19 with TRBJ1-2; TRBD1 aligns across 9 bases. Germline V gene lookup returns CDR1 LNHDA and CDR2 SQIVND (reference sequence). V was pared by 6 bases and J by 5 bases, with 7 bases of the junction left unmatched. The CDR3 contains 14 residues.

The chain combines TRBV20-1 with TRBJ1-1, with D possibly being TRBD1 (5 bases). Trimming pared 2 bases from V and 6 bases from J, leaving 7 bases between. Looked up from germline, CDR1 is DFQATT and CDR2 is SNEGSKA (reference sequence). The CDR3 consists of 11 residues. The CDR3 region is CSARPGSEAFF. The CDR3 DNA sequence: TGCAGTGCTAGACCAGGGTCTGAAGCTTTCTTT.

The genes are TRBV9 and TRBJ2-4; TRBD2 is a possible D gene (5 bases). The germline V gene has CDR1 SGDLS and CDR2 YYNGEE. Trimming cost V 2 bases and J 2 bases, with 11 bases left between them. CDR3 length: 15 amino acids. This chain's CDR3 is CASSVSSGSKNIQYF. DNA for the CDR3: TGTGCCAGCAGCGTCAGTTCGGGGTCCAAAAACATTCAGTACTTC.

This sequence joins TRBV4-1 and TRBJ2-3, with 8 bases identical to TRBD1. The germline V gene encodes CDR1 MGHRA and CDR2 YSYEKL. Losses at the gene ends were 2 bases for V and 5 bases for J; bases not matched to a gene: 3. The CDR3 has 14 residues. The CDR3 DNA reads TGCGCCAGCAGCCAAACTGACAGGGGAGATACGCAGTATTTT. Its protein product is CASSQTDRGDTQYF.

In DNA, the CDR3 is TGTGCCAGCAGTGATAGGTCAGGGGGCGGTTACGAGCAGTACTTC. Its protein is CASSDRSGGGYEQYF. The chain is built from TRBV2 and TRBJ2-7, with 8 bases matching TRBD1. The CDR3 runs 15 residues. Germline V lookup: CDR1 SNHLY, CDR2 FYNNEI. V lost 3 bases, J lost 4 bases, and 8 bases stayed unmatched.

The rearrangement joins TRBV6-1 to TRBJ1-2; possibly TRBD1 for D (5 bases). Germline CDR1 MNHNS, CDR2 SASEGT. This CDR3 is built from 13 residues. Trimming cost V 1 base and J 6 bases, with 9 bases left between them. The CDR3: CASSEGRVDGYTF. The CDR3 DNA follows: TGTGCCAGCAGTGAAGGCAGGGTAGATGGCTACACCTTC.

DNA for the CDR3: TGTGCCAGTAGCCTACCGGGGACAGGTAGCAATCAGCCCCAGCATTTT. Encoded protein: CASSLPGTGSNQPQHF. The chain links TRBV19 to TRBJ1-5; 8 positions agree with TRBD1. Trimming at V came to 6 bases and at J to 0 bases, leaving 7 bases not matched to a gene. CDR1 is LNHDA and CDR2 is SQIVND in the germline V gene (reference sequence). The CDR3 loop spans 16 amino acids.

This chain uses TRBV5-6 with TRBJ1-1; 8 bases agree with TRBD1. The V gene end was trimmed by 3 bases and the J gene end by 2 bases; junction bases not matched to a gene: 9. CDR1 and CDR2 from the germline V gene are SGHDT and YYEEEE. This CDR3 is 16 amino acids long. The CDR3 protein is CASSYRTGRGNTEAFF. CDR3 nucleotide sequence: TGTGCCAGCAGCTACCGGACAGGGCGGGGAAACACTGAAGCTTTCTTT.

V is TRBV30 and J is TRBJ1-2; 9 nucleotides line up with TRBD1. The CDR3 sequence is 17 residues long. Unmatched junction bases numbered 11, after V lost 0 bases and J lost 3 bases. Germline assignment: CDR1 GTSNPN and CDR2 SVGIG (reference sequence). CDR3 sequence (DNA): TGTGCCTGGAGTGTAGACCCCAGCCGGGACAGGGACTATGGCTACACCTTC. Translated, it gives CAWSVDPSRDRDYGYTF.

The rearrangement links TRBV5-1 to TRBJ1-3; D is undetermined. The V and J ends lost 0 bases and 3 bases respectively, with 10 bases between them. Germline CDR1 SGHRS, CDR2 YFSETQ. The CDR3 covers 15 residues. Here the CDR3 reads CASSLGSEIGNTIYF. The CDR3 nucleotides are TGCGCCAGCAGCTTGGGCTCAGAAATTGGAAACACCATATATTTT.

This rearrangement joins TRBV7-2 to TRBJ1-1; D is ambiguous. The germline CDR1 and CDR2 sequences are SGHTA and FQGNSA. V was clipped by 2 bases and J by 2 bases, with 9 bases between them. The CDR3 sequence is 14 residues long. The CDR3 sequence is CASSLSAGNTEAFF. The CDR3 bases are TGTGCCAGCAGCTTAAGCGCGGGTAACACTGAAGCTTTCTTT.

The chain joins TRBV14 to TRBJ2-5; weak D call: TRBD2 (7 bases). This CDR3 has 15 residues. Trimming cost V 8 bases and J 1 base, with 17 bases left between them. The V gene's germline CDR1 is SGHDN and CDR2 FVKESK. In DNA, the CDR3 is TGTGCCAGCTGGGACGGGGGGCCGCCCCAAGAGACCCAGTACTTC. Protein sequence: CASWDGGPPQETQYF.

The chain combines TRBV7-8 with TRBJ2-1; the match to TRBD1 covers 9 bases. This CDR3 region has 14 residues. The V gene's germline CDR1 is SGHVS and CDR2 FQNEAQ. V shed 5 bases and J 9 bases; nucleotides not matched to a gene: 8. The CDR3 coding sequence is TGTGCCAGCAGCGCGGGGACAGGGAGAGGTGAGCAGTTCTTC. It codes for CASSAGTGRGEQFF.

This clone has a single count. The J gene is TRBJ1-1, the V gene TRBV4-3; D call uncertain. The germline V and J ends were trimmed by 0 bases and 4 bases, with 15 bases remaining between them. CDR1 LGHNA and CDR2 YSLEER come from the germline V gene. The CDR3 sequence is 16 residues long. CDR3 nucleotide sequence: TGCGCCAGCAGCCAAGATTCGAACTCCCTAGGCACTGAAGCTTTCTTT. This sequence encodes CASSQDSNSLGTEAFF.

This chain links TRBV29-1 with TRBJ2-3; D is unresolved. Germline V gene sequence: CDR1 SQVTM, CDR2 ANQGSEA. This CDR3 has 10 amino acids. V lost 4 bases, J lost 6 bases, and 5 bases lay in between. CDR3: CSVVSDTQYF. The DNA of the CDR3 is TGCAGCGTTGTTTCGGATACGCAGTATTTT.

This clone turned up a few times. This rearrangement joins TRBV10-3 to TRBJ1-2, with 9 bases aligning to TRBD1. The CDR3 contains 14 residues. Germline trimming cut 4 bases from V and 8 bases from J; bases unmatched to any gene: 8. Looked up from germline, CDR1 is ENHRY and CDR2 is SYGVKD. CDR3 nucleotides: TGTGCCATCAGTGCTTCGGGACAGGGCTCCGGCTACACCTTC. Its translation is CAISASGQGSGYTF.

The CDR3 DNA follows: TGTGCCAGCAGACCGGGACAGGCGAACACTGAAGCTTTCTTT. Its protein product is CASRPGQANTEAFF. The chain is built from TRBV6-5 and TRBJ1-1, with 8 positions matching TRBD1. The CDR3 loop spans 14 amino acids. J was trimmed by 1 base and V by 6 bases; bases with no gene match: 4. Germline V gives CDR1 MNHEY, CDR2 SVGAGI.

V is TRBV11-2 and J is TRBJ2-1; TRBD1 matches at 9 bases. J was trimmed by 8 bases and V by 5 bases; bases with no gene match: 16. This CDR3 has 17 residues. Germline CDR1 and CDR2: SGHAT and FQNNGV. CDR3 residues: CASSRRRDRERNDEQFF. CDR3 coding DNA: TGTGCCAGCAGCCGACGCAGGGACAGGGAGCGCAACGATGAGCAGTTCTTC.

This sequence joins TRBV10-2 and TRBJ1-2; TRBD1 might be the D (6 bases). CDR3 length: 13 residues. V was clipped by 7 bases and J by 8 bases, with 17 bases between them. Germline CDR1 WSHSY, CDR2 SAAADI. CDR3 in amino acids: CASTQGKGEGYTF. CDR3 coding DNA: TGCGCCAGCACCCAAGGTAAGGGGGAGGGCTACACCTTC.

The chain couples TRBV4-3 to TRBJ1-1; maybe TRBD1 (5 bases). Germline V CDR1 and CDR2: LGHNA, YSLEER. The CDR3 totals 15 residues. V was shortened by 0 bases and J by 11 bases, with 19 bases between the two germline ends. The CDR3 nucleotides read TGCGCCAGCAGCCAAGATTTCGGCCCGGCGGGGGATGCTTTCTTT. Its protein is CASSQDFGPAGDAFF.

The chain employs TRBV25-1 and TRBJ2-7; TRBD1 matches 9 bases. The germline CDR1 and CDR2 sequences are MGHDK and SYGVNS. The CDR3 extends over 15 amino acids. With V trimmed by 4 bases and J by 2 bases, 6 bases remained unmatched. The DNA for the CDR3 is TGTGCCAGCAGTGGGACCGGGACAGGGCCCTACGAGCAGTACTTC. It yields the protein CASSGTGTGPYEQYF.

As to this clone: An end of the junction differs from the germline gene, which may be a read error. The V gene is TRBV7-9, the J gene TRBJ2-3; tentatively, D is TRBD2 (5 bases). The CDR3 extends over 15 amino acids. Germline V gene lookup returns CDR1 SEHNR and CDR2 FQNEAQ (reference sequence). The CDR3 protein is CSSSLAPGGTDTQYF. CDR3 nucleotides: TGTTCCAGCAGCTTAGCCCCCGGGGGCACAGATACGCAGTATTTT. The whole variable domain, filled in from reference TRBV7-9 and TRBJ2-3, reads DTGVSQNPRHKITKRGQNVTFRCDPISEHNRLYWYRQTLGQGPEFLTYFQNEAQLEKSRLLSDRFSAERPKGSFSTLEIQRTEQGDSAMYLCSSSLAPGGTDTQYFGPGTRLTVL.

This clone was seen more than once but under ten times. The genes are TRBV19 and TRBJ1-5, with D unresolved. The CDR3 is 14 residues long. Germline CDR1 is LNHDA and CDR2 is SQIVND (reference sequence). With 5 bases removed from V and 5 bases from J, the gap between germline ends came to 13 bases. The CDR3 nucleotides are TGTGCCAGTAGTCCCACTTTGGTCGATCAGCCCCAGCATTTT. Translating it yields CASSPTLVDQPQHF.

The chain is built from TRBV2 and TRBJ2-3; 10 positions match TRBD2. This CDR3 comprises 14 residues. V shed 7 bases, J shed 0 bases, and the junction held 1 base outside the gene matches. CDR1 and CDR2 (germline): SNHLY, FYNNEI. For the CDR3, the DNA is TGTGCCAGCAAAGCGGGGGGGAGCACAGATACGCAGTATTTT. Protein: CASKAGGSTDTQYF.

The rearrangement links TRBV6-6 to TRBJ1-1, with D unresolved. The CDR3 length is 14 residues. V was trimmed by 6 bases and J by 7 bases, leaving 18 bases between them. Germline lookup yields CDR1 MNHNY and CDR2 SVGAGI (reference sequence). The CDR3 here is CASRKNSLEGEAFF. The CDR3 bases are TGTGCCAGCAGGAAGAACAGCCTAGAGGGTGAAGCTTTCTTT.

The chain recombines TRBV7-9 with TRBJ2-7, with D perhaps TRBD1 (6 bases). The CDR3 is 13 amino acids. Per germline, CDR1 SEHNR and CDR2 FQNEAQ (reference sequence). With 10 bases removed from V and 5 bases from J, the gap between germline ends came to 18 bases. The CDR3 nucleotides are TGTGCCACCACTCGAGGGGGTCTGAACGAGCAGTACTTC. As protein: CATTRGGLNEQYF.

The chain links TRBV5-6 to TRBJ2-7, with 10 positions matching TRBD1. The CDR3 spans 13 residues. V lost 0 bases, J lost 7 bases, and 1 base stayed unmatched. Per the germline V gene, CDR1 is SGHDT and CDR2 is YYEEEE. Here the CDR3 DNA reads TGTGCCAGCAGCTTGGGGACAGGGGGTGAGCAGTACTTC. Its translation: CASSLGTGGEQYF.

V usage is TRBV4-3 and J usage is TRBJ1-1, with D possibly being TRBD1 (5 bases). The ends were cut back, 0 bases at V and 1 base at J, with 9 bases in the middle. Per the germline V gene, CDR1 is LGHNA and CDR2 is YSLEER. CDR3 length: 15 residues. CDR3 DNA: TGCGCCAGCAGCCAAGACAGGGTTGGGAACACTGAAGCTTTCTTT. This sequence encodes CASSQDRVGNTEAFF.